The subject of this entry is one TCR beta chain. Its antigen is undetermined. The source of the sample is a study of shared clonotypes between healthy human individuals. Study results and caveats: Sequencing depth was expected to affect clonotype sharing among donors. Across a handful of donors, naive CD4 shared 5% to 6.5%, naive CD8 about 3.2%, memory CD4 approximately 2.5%, memory CD8 about 0.4%. Non-shared clonotypes displayed generation probabilities falling below those of clonotypes present in all four donors.

CDR1 and CDR2 from the germline V gene are LNHDA and SQIVND (reference sequence). V lost 4 bases and J lost 7; bases outside the gene matches: 13. The CDR3 contains 16 residues. Methods used by the authors: Filtering of immunoSEQ junctional sequences could not match full-length read filtering. The repertoire was sequenced with immunoSEQ multiplex PCR; TCRdb's copy has only in-frame clones and lacks some. V and J calls and clone size are given by that table; D and trimming were obtained from the DNA. The sample lists some 2,500,000 clones, about 90% occurring once. The rearrangement links TRBV19 to TRBJ2-3; TRBD2 agrees at 8 bases. This TCR came from a man between 18 and 29 years old in good health. Some clones in this sample may be carry-over from other donors' samples. The source material was naive CD4+ T cells from PBMCs. Indicated subset: CD45RA+ positively selected. The CDR3, as DNA: TGTGCCAGTAGTACTTATCCTAGCGGGTTTCTAAATACGCAGTATTTT. Protein product: CASSTYPSGFLNTQYF.